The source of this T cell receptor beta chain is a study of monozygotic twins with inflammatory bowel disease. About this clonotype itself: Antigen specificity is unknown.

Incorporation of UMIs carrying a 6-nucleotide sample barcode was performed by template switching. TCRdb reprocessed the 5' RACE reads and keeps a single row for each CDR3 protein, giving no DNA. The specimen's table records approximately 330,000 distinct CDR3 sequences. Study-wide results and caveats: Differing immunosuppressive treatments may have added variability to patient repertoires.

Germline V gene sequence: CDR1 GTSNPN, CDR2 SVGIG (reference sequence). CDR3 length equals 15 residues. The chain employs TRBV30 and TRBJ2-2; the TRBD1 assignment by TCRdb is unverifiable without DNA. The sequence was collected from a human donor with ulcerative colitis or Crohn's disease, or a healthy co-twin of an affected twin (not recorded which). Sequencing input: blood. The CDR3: CAWSPGTGNTGELFF. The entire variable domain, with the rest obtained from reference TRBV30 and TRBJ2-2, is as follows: SQTIHQWPATLVQPVGSPLSLECTVEGTSNPNLYWYRQAAGRGLQLLFYSVGIGQISSEVPQNLSASRPQDRQFILSSKKLLLSDSGFYLCAWSPGTGNTGELFFGEGSRLTVL.